A selection of T cell receptor beta chains follows, all from one sample in a study of graft-versus-host responses after intestinal transplantation. Measured with immunoSEQ multiplex PCR; TCRdb has only the in-frame clones, and not every one. The table shows 75,000 to 100,000 clones, with 90% occurring only once. The sample consisted of PBMCs, taken 450 to 480 days after intestinal transplant. The receptors shown here come from a human patient who received an intestinal transplant, so some T cells may come from the graft donor. The conserved cysteine and the conserved F or W are not part of the CDR3 here.

v_call cdr3_length cdr3_aa
TRBV18 12 ASSPTGAGEKLF
TRBV2 10 ASSEGPYEQY
TRBV7-3 12 ASSLGTGPYEQY
TRBV21-1 15 ASSTGKQGTLYNEQF
TRBV11-2 13 ASHGAFQTNEKLF
TRBV2 14 ASRVGGTVNTGELF
TRBV2 13 ASSERTATNEKLF
TRBV6-4 12 ASSDGQPNSPLH
TRBV2 13 ASGAGGSYGSPLH
TRBV19 11 ASRPGTFGEQY
TRBV5-1 13 ASSLGGYSNQPQH
TRBV9 14 ASSPWGGLSYNEQF
TRBV19 11 ASSLSGTYEQY
TRBV15 14 ATSRGTGSRIDEQF
TRBV7-9 12 ASSSWTGTYEQY
TRBV10-3 11 ATRGAEGSPLH
TRBV13 11 ASSPRPSDPEF
TRBV18 11 ASSPTGIYEQY
TRBV6-1 14 ASSEARAGGNQPQH
TRBV9 11 ASSRWGEETQY
TRBV9 13 ASSPGGQIAYEQY
TRBV4-1 12 ASSRFAVWEKLF